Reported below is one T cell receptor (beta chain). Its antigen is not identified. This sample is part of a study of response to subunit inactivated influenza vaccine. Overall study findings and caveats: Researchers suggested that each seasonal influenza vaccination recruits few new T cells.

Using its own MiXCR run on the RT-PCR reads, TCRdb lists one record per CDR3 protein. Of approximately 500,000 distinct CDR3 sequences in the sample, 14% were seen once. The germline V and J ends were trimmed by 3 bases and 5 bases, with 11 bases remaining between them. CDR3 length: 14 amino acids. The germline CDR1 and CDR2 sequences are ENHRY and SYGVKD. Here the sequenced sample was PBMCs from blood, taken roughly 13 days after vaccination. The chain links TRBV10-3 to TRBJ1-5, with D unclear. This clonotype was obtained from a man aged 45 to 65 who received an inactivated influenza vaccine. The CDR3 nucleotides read TGTGCCATCAGTGACGGCCTACCCCATCAGCCCCAGCATTTT. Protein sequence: CAISDGLPHQPQHF.